This TCR beta chain appears in the sequencing data of a study of cytomegalovirus exposure and HLA in healthy donors. The V segment lost 3 bases and the J segment 4 bases; nucleotides outside the gene matches: 0. The V gene's germline CDR1 is MDHEN and CDR2 SYDVKM. The CDR3 sequence is 13 residues long. With 60 Vbeta and 13 Jbeta primers, the PCR was carried out. Assay: immunoSEQ multiplex PCR; the TCRdb copy retains only in-frame clones and omits some. The sample lists 100,000 to 120,000 clones; about 80% were seen once. The sample taken for sequencing was PBMCs. The rearrangement joins TRBV28 to TRBJ1-3, with 7 positions matching TRBD1. This sequence was found in a woman in her sixties or seventies in good health and CMV-seropositive. CDR3 sequence: CASSLTGGNTIYF. In nucleotides, the CDR3 is TGTGCCAGCAGTTTGACAGGGGGAAACACCATATATTTT.